The clone carrying this T cell receptor beta chain was recorded only once. No antigen is known for it. Only in-frame clones appear in the TCRdb table, and some are missing; sequencing was by immunoSEQ multiplex PCR. Here the sample spans 25,000 or so clones, about 81% being singletons. This sample is drawn from a study of graft-versus-host responses after intestinal transplantation. About the study: Anti-thymocyte globulin induction was given to all recipients, followed by tacrolimus and steroids for around three years. Study-wide results and caveats: Peak GvH clone levels in circulation were associated with early post-transplant HvG declines. Detection of GvH clones occurred in recipient marrow, and some had their first appearance in ileum or blood.

Trimming left V 1 base short and J 6 bases short, with 14 bases between. Germline V gene sequence: CDR1 MGHRA, CDR2 YSYEKL. CDR3 length: 15 residues. V gene TRBV4-1 combines with J gene TRBJ2-3; tentatively, D is TRBD2 (5 bases). This material consisted of unstimulated CD4+ T cells sorted from spleen or lymph node cells, taken before intestinal transplant. The TCR was taken from a human donor who received an intestinal transplant. The CDR3 DNA reads as TGCGCCAGCAGCCAAGTGGGAGCCCCGGGGGATACGCAGTATTTT. Translated, it gives CASSQVGAPGDTQYF.